These 9 T cell receptor beta chains share one sample of origin, sequenced in a study of blood T cell repertoires in COVID-19. Method: immunoSEQ multiplex PCR; TCRdb's copy keeps in-frame clones and lacks some. The sample has 55,000 to 80,000 clones, around 80% seen once. Sequenced input: peripheral blood. These TCRs come from a man aged 45-60 years with active COVID-19.

The CDR3 loop reads CASRSQGGTDTQYF. In nucleotides, the CDR3 is TGTGCCAGCAGGTCTCAAGGGGGCACAGATACGCAGTATTTT. The chain has TRBV28 and TRBJ2-3; possibly TRBD1 for D (5 bases). Trimming pared 6 bases from V and 1 base from J, leaving 11 bases between. The CDR3 loop spans 14 amino acids. CDR1 and CDR2 (germline): MDHEN, SYDVKM.

V and J are TRBV7-2 and TRBJ2-7, with 10 bases matching TRBD1. The V gene end was trimmed by 2 bases and the J gene end by 2 bases; junction bases not matched to a gene: 6. This CDR3 has 16 residues. CDR1 and CDR2 (germline): SGHTA, FQGNSA. The CDR3 DNA reads as TGTGCCAGCAGCTTACCGGGACAGGGGTTCACCTACGAGCAGTACTTC. Residues: CASSLPGQGFTYEQYF. Supplemented by reference TRBV7-2 and TRBJ2-7, the full variable domain reads GAGVSQSPSNKVTEKGKDVELRCDPISGHTALYWYRQSLGQGLEFLIYFQGNSAPDKSGLPSDRFSAERTGGSVSTLTIQRTQQEDSAVYLCASSLPGQGFTYEQYFGPGTRLTVT.

The chain is built from TRBV9 and TRBJ1-6; D is undetermined. Trimming left V 0 bases short and J 5 bases short, with 12 bases between. Germline-derived CDR1 and CDR2 are SGDLS and YYNGEE. This CDR3 comprises 16 residues. The CDR3 DNA sequence: TGTGCCAGCAGCGTAGCTACGGGGATGGATAATTCACCCCTCCACTTT. Translating it yields CASSVATGMDNSPLHF.

The chain joins TRBV7-3 to TRBJ2-7; 7 nucleotides match TRBD2. Unmatched junction bases numbered 8, after V lost 6 bases and J lost 0 bases. The CDR3 covers 15 residues. CDR1 and CDR2 (germline): SGHTA, FQGTGA. In nucleotides, the CDR3 is TGTGCCAGCAGTACCAGCGGGGCTAGCTCCTACGAGCAGTACTTC. Protein product: CASSTSGASSYEQYF. Full variable domain (missing parts from reference TRBV7-3 and TRBJ2-7): GAGVSQTPSNKVTEKGKYVELRCDPISGHTALYWYRQSLGQGPEFLIYFQGTGAADDSGLPNDRFFAVRPEGSVSTLKIQRTERGDSAVYLCASSTSGASSYEQYFGPGTRLTVT.

The chain employs TRBV6-2 or TRBV6-3 and TRBJ1-2; TRBD1 matches at 7 bases. This CDR3 spans 14 amino acids. Looked up from germline, CDR1 is MNHEY and CDR2 is SVGEGT. V lost 5 bases to trimming and J lost 2 bases; unmatched junction nucleotides: 5. CDR3 in DNA: TGTGCCAGCAGTCTGACAGGGAACAACTATGGCTACACCTTC. Translating gives CASSLTGNNYGYTF.

The chain uses TRBV7-9 and TRBJ2-7, with D perhaps matching TRBD2 (5 bases). The CDR3 covers 12 residues. Germline values: CDR1 SEHNR, CDR2 FQNEAQ (reference sequence). V lost 3 bases, J lost 12 bases, and 15 bases lay in between. The CDR3: CASSFTNSGLYF. CDR3 sequence (DNA): TGTGCCAGCAGCTTCACTAACAGCGGTCTGTACTTC.

The genes are TRBV28 and TRBJ2-2; D gene unclear. The V gene's germline CDR1 is MDHEN and CDR2 SYDVKM. Between the trimmed V and J ends, which lost 8 bases and 1 base, there was a span of 8 bases. This CDR3 region has 13 residues. This chain's CDR3 is CASHPGNTGELFF. The DNA for the CDR3 is TGTGCCAGCCACCCGGGGAACACCGGGGAGCTGTTTTTT.

This clone has just one count. V and J are TRBV5-4 and TRBJ1-2; D is possibly TRBD1 (5 bases). Looked up from germline, CDR1 is SGHNT and CDR2 is YYREEE (reference sequence). Trimming removed 0 bases at V and 3 bases at J, with 9 bases between. This CDR3 is built from 14 residues. The CDR3 DNA reads as TGTGCCAGCAGCTTGGCCCAACAGGACTATGGCTACACCTTC. The encoded protein is CASSLAQQDYGYTF.

This sequence joins TRBV19 and TRBJ1-6; tentatively, D is TRBD1 (6 bases). Trimming removed 7 bases at V and 7 bases at J, with 11 bases between. Germline CDR1 is LNHDA and CDR2 is SQIVND (reference sequence). This CDR3 comprises 13 residues. For the CDR3, the DNA is TGTGCCAGTAACAGACAGGTCAATTCACCCCTCCACTTT. Translating gives CASNRQVNSPLHF.